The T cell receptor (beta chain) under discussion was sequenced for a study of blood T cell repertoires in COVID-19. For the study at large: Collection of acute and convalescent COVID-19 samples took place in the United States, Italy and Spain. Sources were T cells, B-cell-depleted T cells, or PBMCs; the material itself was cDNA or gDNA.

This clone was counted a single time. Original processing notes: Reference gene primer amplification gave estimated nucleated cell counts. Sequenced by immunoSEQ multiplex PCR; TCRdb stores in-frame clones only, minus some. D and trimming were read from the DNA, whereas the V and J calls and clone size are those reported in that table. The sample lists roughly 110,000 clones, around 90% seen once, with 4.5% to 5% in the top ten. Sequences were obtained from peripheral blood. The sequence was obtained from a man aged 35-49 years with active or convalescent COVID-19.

CDR3 region: CASSMTGGDTQYF. The DNA of the CDR3 is TGCGCCAGCAGCATGACAGGGGGGGATACGCAGTATTTT. This chain joins TRBV5-1 and TRBJ2-3, with TRBD1 matching 9 bases. Trimming took 4 bases from V and 6 from J; bases not matched to a gene: 3. The V gene's germline CDR1 is SGHRS and CDR2 YFSETQ. This CDR3 is 13 amino acids long.